These 19 T cell receptor beta chains originate from one sample sequenced in a study of CD8+CD57+ T cells in acquired aplastic anemia (dated by TCRdb to the late 2010s). Sequencing used an Illumina HiSeq 2000. Genomic DNA was used as template for profiling of TCR beta VDJ combinations and CDR3 sequences. In TCRdb, the public reads were trimmed at Q25 with fastp and aligned with MiXCR, with productive beta chains retained. All rows with the same CDR3 protein become a single entry with the most common DNA and genes. This sample holds about 150,000 distinct CDR3 sequences; 40% to 65% were observed only once. More than 10% of the sample is in the top ten clones. Patients chosen for sequencing had shown expansion of CD8+CD57+ cells by flow cytometry. Specimen: sorted CD4+, CD8+, or CD8+CD57+ T cells (not recorded which) from PBMCs. The receptors were gathered from a human donor with aplastic anemia.

This clonotype was counted at least ten times. V usage is TRBV12-3 or TRBV12-4 and J usage is TRBJ1-2; the D is unclear. V lost 4 bases and J lost 4, with 13 bases in between. The CDR3 has 14 amino acids. The CDR3 sequence: CASSYREEGYGYTF. The CDR3 DNA reads TGTGCCAGCAGTTATAGGGAAGAGGGCTATGGCTACACCTTC.

This clonotype came up many times. The rearrangement uses TRBV4-2 and TRBJ1-6; D not resolved. The germline gives CDR1 LGHNA, CDR2 YNFKEQ. The CDR3 totals 17 residues. V was cut by 0 bases and J by 7 bases, with 16 bases left in between. Here the CDR3 reads CASSQDPEGSINSPLHF. As DNA, the CDR3 is TGTGCCAGCAGCCAAGATCCGGAAGGGTCAATCAATTCACCCCTCCACTTT.

V gene TRBV20-1 combines with J gene TRBJ2-5, with D uncertain. Germline-derived CDR1 and CDR2 are DFQATT and SNEGSKA (reference sequence). With 0 bases removed from V and 10 bases from J, the gap between germline ends came to 9 bases. This CDR3 contains 11 residues. The CDR3 region has the DNA TGCAGTGCTAGAGACCCTCATGTCCAGTACTTC. Translating gives CSARDPHVQYF.

The J gene is TRBJ2-5, the V gene TRBV9; 15 bases map to TRBD2. The CDR3 is 19 residues long. The V segment lost 0 bases and the J segment 5 bases; nucleotides outside the gene matches: 11. The germline gives CDR1 SGDLS, CDR2 YYNGEE. CDR3 sequence (DNA): TGTGCCAGCAGCGTAGGGAGGGGACTAGCGGGGGGCAGGGAGGAGACCCAGTACTTC. Translation: CASSVGRGLAGGREETQYF.

The chain links TRBV2 to TRBJ1-6; D not resolved. Germline V gene lookup returns CDR1 SNHLY and CDR2 FYNNEI. Trimming cost V 3 bases and J 7 bases, with 10 bases left between them. This CDR3 is 14 amino acids long. CDR3 in amino acids: CASSDSGYNSPLHF. CDR3 nucleotide sequence: TGTGCCAGCAGTGATTCAGGCTACAATTCACCCCTCCACTTT.

In nucleotides, the CDR3 is TGTGCCAGTAGTATTGTCGGACAGGGGTTCGGGACCCAGTACTTC. This codes for CASSIVGQGFGTQYF. The chain has TRBV19 and TRBJ2-5; TRBD1 aligns across 9 bases. After removal of 3 bases from V and 7 bases from J, the junction contained 9 bases not matched to a gene. This CDR3 is 15 amino acids long. Germline CDR1 is LNHDA and CDR2 is SQIVND (reference sequence).

This clonotype was recorded only once. The chain employs TRBV20-1 and TRBJ1-1; D unresolved. V was shortened by 2 bases and J by 1 base, with 11 bases between the two germline ends. CDR3 length equals 14 residues. Germline lookup yields CDR1 DFQATT and CDR2 SNEGSKA (reference sequence). For the CDR3, the DNA is TGCAGTGCTAGAAGGGAGGGAGCGAACACTGAAGCTTTCTTT. Translating it yields CSARREGANTEAFF.

The V call is TRBV10-3, the J call TRBJ1-1; D is unclear. Germline lookup yields CDR1 ENHRY and CDR2 SYGVKD. This CDR3 spans 13 amino acids. The V end was cut by 9 bases, the J end by 1 base, with 12 bases between. The CDR3 sequence: CAIGLDGNTEAFF. DNA for the CDR3: TGTGCCATTGGACTGGATGGGAACACTGAAGCTTTCTTT.

This clonotype was recorded at least ten times. The V and J genes are TRBV7-3 and TRBJ1-6, with 7 bases aligning to TRBD1. CDR3 size: 14 residues. Trimming removed 5 bases from V and 5 bases from J; junction bases left unmatched: 3. Germline CDR1 is SGHTA and CDR2 is FQGTGA. The CDR3 bases are TGTGCCAGCAGCCAAACAGGGGATAATTCACCCCTCCACTTT. This sequence encodes CASSQTGDNSPLHF.

This chain connects TRBV6-1 to TRBJ1-5; unclear D gene. The V end lost 4 bases, the J end lost 0 bases, and 7 bases lay between the germline ends. CDR1 and CDR2 (germline): MNHNS, SASEGT. CDR3 length: 14 amino acids. The CDR3 region is CASSGLNSNQPQHF. CDR3 nucleotides: TGTGCCAGCAGTGGGTTGAATAGCAATCAGCCCCAGCATTTT.

The V and J genes are TRBV7-2 and TRBJ2-2, with 9 bases matching TRBD2. The CDR3 has 16 amino acids. V was pared by 0 bases and J by 6 bases, with 5 bases of the junction left unmatched. The germline V gene encodes CDR1 SGHTA and CDR2 FQGNSA. For the CDR3, the DNA is TGTGCCAGCAGCTTAGCTGGCGGGAGGGTGGCCGGGGAGCTGTTTTTT. Protein: CASSLAGGRVAGELFF.

Concerning this clonotype itself: Being one base from a much bigger clone, this may be a read error. The chain employs TRBV10-3 and TRBJ1-5; no clear D. The V and J ends lost 3 bases and 4 bases respectively, with 16 bases between them. Germline V gene sequence: CDR1 ENHRY, CDR2 SYGVKD. The CDR3 totals 16 residues. CDR3 bases: TGTGCCATCAGTGAAGCAAATCGGATCTTTAATCAGCCCCAGCATTTT. Protein product: CAISEANRIFNQPQHF.

The chain couples TRBV11-2 to TRBJ1-6; D not resolved. This CDR3 is 13 amino acids long. V dropped 1 base and J dropped 9 bases, with 7 bases sitting between them. The V gene's germline CDR1 is SGHAT and CDR2 FQNNGV. The CDR3 protein is CASSLVGVSPLHF. Written as DNA, the CDR3 is TGTGCCAGCAGCTTAGTCGGGGTTTCACCCCTCCACTTT.

About this clonotype: Compared with germline, one end of the junction differs, possibly owing to a read error. The chain combines TRBV9 with TRBJ1-6; D is unclear. The germline V gene has CDR1 SGDLS and CDR2 YYNGEE. The CDR3 consists of 15 residues. The DNA of the CDR3 is TGCGCCAGCAGCACGAGGGCCAGCGGGAATTCACCCCTCCACTTT. Translating it yields CASSTRASGNSPLHF.

The chain links TRBV20-1 to TRBJ2-7; 8 bases fit TRBD1. The CDR3 sequence is 14 residues long. Looked up from germline, CDR1 is DFQATT and CDR2 is SNEGSKA (reference sequence). The J segment lost 5 bases and the V segment lost 2 bases, leaving 8 bases of the junction unmatched. Written as DNA, the CDR3 is TGCAGTGCTAGATCGACAGGGGTGGCTGACGAGCAGTACTTC. Translation gives CSARSTGVADEQYF.

This clonotype occurred a few times. The chain's CDR3 is CASSRQDHGYTF. CDR3 sequence (DNA): TGTGCCAGCAGTCGACAGGACCATGGCTACACCTTC. The chain couples TRBV7-9 to TRBJ1-2; D is possibly TRBD1 (6 bases). There are 12 residues in the CDR3. V gave up 6 bases and J gave up 6 bases, with 11 bases separating them. The germline CDR1 and CDR2 sequences are SEHNR and FQNEAQ (reference sequence). Supplemented by reference TRBV7-9 and TRBJ1-2, the full variable domain reads DTGVSQNPRHKITKRGQNVTFRCDPISEHNRLYWYRQTLGQGPEFLTYFQNEAQLEKSRLLSDRFSAERPKGSFSTLEIQRTEQGDSAMYLCASSRQDHGYTFGSGTRLTVV.

The rearrangement joins TRBV10-3 to TRBJ1-2; 9 nucleotides line up with TRBD1. Per the germline V gene, CDR1 is ENHRY and CDR2 is SYGVKD. Trimming removed 0 bases from V and 4 bases from J; junction bases left unmatched: 6. The CDR3 is made up of 16 amino acids. The DNA for the CDR3 is TGTGCCATCAGTGAGTCAAAGGGGACAGGGACCTATGGCTACACCTTC. Protein product: CAISESKGTGTYGYTF.

This clonotype was observed at least ten times. The rearrangement joins TRBV10-3 to TRBJ2-7, with D possibly matching TRBD1 (5 bases). Trimming took off 5 bases at V and 5 bases at J, with 10 bases between the two ends. Per germline, CDR1 ENHRY and CDR2 SYGVKD. The CDR3 totals 12 residues. Here the CDR3 reads CAISPGLHEQYF. CDR3 bases: TGTGCCATCAGTCCAGGGCTCCACGAGCAGTACTTC.

This clonotype was counted many times. The J gene is TRBJ1-1, the V gene TRBV4-1; 7 bases align to TRBD1. The CDR3 has 15 amino acids. Trimming removed 0 bases from V and 2 bases from J; junction bases left unmatched: 3. Germline V CDR1 and CDR2: MGHRA, YSYEKL. The CDR3 here is CASSQDNRGNTEAFF. The CDR3 DNA reads as TGCGCCAGCAGCCAAGATAACAGGGGAAACACTGAAGCTTTCTTT.